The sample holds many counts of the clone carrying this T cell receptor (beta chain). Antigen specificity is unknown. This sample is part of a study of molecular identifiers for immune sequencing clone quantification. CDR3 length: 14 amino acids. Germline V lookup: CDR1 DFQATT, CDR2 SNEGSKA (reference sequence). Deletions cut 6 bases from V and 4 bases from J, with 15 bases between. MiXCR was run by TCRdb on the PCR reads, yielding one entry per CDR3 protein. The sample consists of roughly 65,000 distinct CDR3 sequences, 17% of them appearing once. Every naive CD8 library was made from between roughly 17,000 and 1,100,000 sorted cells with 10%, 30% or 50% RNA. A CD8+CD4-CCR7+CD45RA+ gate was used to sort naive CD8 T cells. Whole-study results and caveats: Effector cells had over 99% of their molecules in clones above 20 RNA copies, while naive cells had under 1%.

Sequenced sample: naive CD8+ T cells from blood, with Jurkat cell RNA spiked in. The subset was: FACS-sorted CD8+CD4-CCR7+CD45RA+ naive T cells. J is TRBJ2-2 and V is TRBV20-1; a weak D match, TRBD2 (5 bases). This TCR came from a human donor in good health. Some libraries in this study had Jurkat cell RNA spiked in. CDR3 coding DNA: TGCAGTGCCCCTAGCACGGGTCGCACCGGGGAGCTGTTTTTT. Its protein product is CSAPSTGRTGELFF.